This T cell receptor beta chain was sequenced during a study of shared clonotypes between healthy human individuals. Broader study findings: Few donors restricted represented genetic and exposure-history diversity. Four donors shared about 4.5% of their naive CD4 clonotypes.

CDR3 length: 16 amino acids. V gave up 4 bases and J gave up 4 bases; unmatched junction bases: 7. In germline, CDR1 is MDHEN, CDR2 SYDVKM. Every contributor of samples was a Caucasian grown-up residing in Nashville, Tennessee. TCRdb keeps only in-frame clones here, not all; method: immunoSEQ multiplex PCR. The table records 2 million to 2.5 million clones, approximately 93% of them present only once. This clone showed up just once. No antigen is known for it. The sample consisted of naive CD4+ T cells from PBMCs. Described subset: CD45RA+ positively selected. This TCR came from a man aged 18 to 30 in good health. Some clones in this sample may be carry-over from other donors' samples. V usage is TRBV28 and J usage is TRBJ2-2, with 9 bases that match TRBD2. DNA of the CDR3: TGTGCCAGCAGTTCAGCGGGGGGAAGGAGCACCGGGGAGCTGTTTTTT. It codes for CASSSAGGRSTGELFF.